Sequencing of this TCR beta chain was carried out in a study of cytomegalovirus exposure and HLA in healthy donors. The CDR3 loop spans 14 amino acids. CDR1 is LNHDA, CDR2 SQIVND, per germline (reference sequence). V gave up 4 bases and J gave up 6 bases; unmatched junction bases: 6. The study ran its PCR with 60 Vbeta and 13 Jbeta primers. The repertoire was sequenced with immunoSEQ multiplex PCR; TCRdb's copy has only in-frame clones and lacks some. The sample yields approximately 220,000 clones, more than 65% seen once. The source of this sequence is a man younger than 35 in good health and CMV-seronegative. The genes are TRBV19 and TRBJ1-5; 7 bases are a match to TRBD1. The specimen was PBMCs. The CDR3 nucleotides are TGTGCCAGTAGTAAGGGGGCAGTGGGTCAGCCCCAGCATTTT. Amino acid sequence: CASSKGAVGQPQHF.